This record covers a single T cell receptor beta chain. Its antigen is undetermined. Only in-frame clones appear in the TCRdb table, and some are missing; sequencing was by immunoSEQ multiplex PCR. Among about 97,000 clones listed, 90% to 95% were seen once. These data originate in a study of graft-versus-host responses after intestinal transplantation. On the study more broadly: Transplants were multivisceral, liver-intestinal, or isolated intestinal. Each patient got anti-thymocyte globulin induction, then tacrolimus and steroids for around 3 years.

Whole-study results and caveats: Allografts of patients with graft-donor T cell macrochimerism showed high graft-versus-host to host-versus-graft clone ratios. Early post-transplant HvG declines were associated with peak circulating GvH clone levels.

The ends lost 6 bases at V and 0 bases at J; junction bases unmatched: 8. The CDR3 is 16 residues long. CDR1 and CDR2 from the germline V gene are MNHEY and SMNVEV (reference sequence). The receptor's source is a human donor who was the organ donor for an intestinal transplant. The rearrangement joins TRBV27 to TRBJ1-1, with 9 nucleotides matching TRBD1. The sequencing used unstimulated CD4+ T cells sorted from spleen or lymph node cells, collected before transplant. Here the CDR3 reads CASSPDRGIMNTEAFF. CDR3 DNA: TGTGCCAGCAGCCCCGACAGGGGGATCATGAACACTGAAGCTTTCTTT.